Here is one T cell receptor (beta chain) with its context. Original processing notes: Cell counts per sample came from amplifying reference gene primers. The table came from immunoSEQ multiplex PCR; TCRdb's copy has only in-frame clones and leaves some out. Clone size and V and J calls were adopted from that table, with D and trimming inferred from the DNA. The sample lists more than 60,000 clones; roughly 84% were seen once. V lost 6 bases to trimming and J lost 0 bases, with 18 bases between them. There are 17 residues in the CDR3. CDR1 is MNHEY and CDR2 is SMNVEV in the germline V gene (reference sequence). The sample comes from a study of blood T cell repertoires in COVID-19. Study details: Whether acute or convalescent, the COVID-19 samples came from the United States, Italy and Spain. T cells, B-cell-depleted T cells, or PBMCs supplied cDNA or gDNA.

This sequence was found in a man in his fifties or sixties with acute or convalescent COVID-19. The sequenced material came from peripheral blood. The rearrangement joins TRBV27 to TRBJ2-1; possible D gene TRBD2, 6 bases. The CDR3 DNA sequence: TGTGCCAGCAGCTGGCGGGGACTTAGTAGCTCCTACAATGAGCAGTTCTTC. It is translated as CASSWRGLSSSYNEQFF.